This TCR beta chain was retrieved from a study of blood T cell repertoires in COVID-19. Measured with immunoSEQ multiplex PCR; TCRdb has only the in-frame clones, and not every one. The sample lists around 180,000 clones, about 91% occurring once. The sequenced material came from PBMCs or T cells enriched from blood (not recorded which). This clonotype originated in a woman aged 40 to 50 with acute COVID-19.

CDR3 sequence: CASSSRDRGDPETQYF. Written as DNA, the CDR3 is TGTGCCAGCAGCTCCCGGGACAGGGGGGACCCAGAGACCCAGTACTTC. The chain combines TRBV9 with TRBJ2-5; 11 bases line up with TRBD1. J was trimmed by 4 bases and V by 4 bases; bases with no gene match: 9. Germline V gene data show CDR1 as SGDLS and CDR2 as YYNGEE. The CDR3 is made up of 16 amino acids.